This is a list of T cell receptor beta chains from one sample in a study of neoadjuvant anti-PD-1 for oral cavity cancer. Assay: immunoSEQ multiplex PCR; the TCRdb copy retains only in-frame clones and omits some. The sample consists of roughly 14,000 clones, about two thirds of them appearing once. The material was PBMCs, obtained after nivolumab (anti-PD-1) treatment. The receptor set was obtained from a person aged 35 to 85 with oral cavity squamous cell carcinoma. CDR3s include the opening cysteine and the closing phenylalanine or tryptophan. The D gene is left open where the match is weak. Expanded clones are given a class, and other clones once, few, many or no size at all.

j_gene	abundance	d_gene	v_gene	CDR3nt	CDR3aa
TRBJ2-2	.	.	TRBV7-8	TGTGCCAGCAGCCCGGGACTGCTGCTAGGGGAGCGGCGCACCGGGGAGCTGTTTTTT	CASSPGLLLGERRTGELFF
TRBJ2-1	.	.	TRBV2	TGTGCCAGCAGCCCAGGGAACTACAATGAGCAGTTCTTC	CASSPGNYNEQFF
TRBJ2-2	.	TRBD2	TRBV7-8	TGTGCCAGCAGCGAAGAGGGACTAGCTGTCGGGGAGCTGTTTTTT	CASSEEGLAVGELFF
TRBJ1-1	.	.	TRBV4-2	TGTGCCAGCAGCCAAGGCCAGGGGCACTTGAACACTGAAGCTTTCTTT	CASSQGQGHLNTEAFF
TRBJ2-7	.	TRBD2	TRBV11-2	TGTGCCAGCAGCCTAGTCGGTAGCGGGAGCTCCTACGAGCAGTACTTC	CASSLVGSGSSYEQYF
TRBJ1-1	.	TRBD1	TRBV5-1	TGCGCCAGCAGTACAGGGGGCGGTAACACTGAAGCTTTCTTT	CASSTGGGNTEAFF
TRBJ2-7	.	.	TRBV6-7	TGTGCCAGCAGTTACAACGTATCGGACAGCAGCGAGGGGCAGTACTTC	CASSYNVSDSSEGQYF
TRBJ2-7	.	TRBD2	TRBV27	TGTGCCAGCAGTTTATCAAGCGGGGGTTCCTACGAGCAGTACTTC	CASSLSSGGSYEQYF
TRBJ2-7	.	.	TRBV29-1	TGCAGCGTGGGCCCGGGTAGCGAGCAGTACTTC	CSVGPGSEQYF
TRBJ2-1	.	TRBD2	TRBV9	TGTGCCAGCAGCGTATACGCGGGAGCCGTCTATGAGCAGTTCTTC	CASSVYAGAVYEQFF
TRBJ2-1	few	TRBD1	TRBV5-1	TGCGCCAGCAGCGTAGGACAGGGAACGAATGAGCAGTTCTTC	CASSVGQGTNEQFF
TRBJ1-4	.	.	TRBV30	TGTGCCAGGGACACTCCCCGGGGGAAACTGTTTTTT	CARDTPRGKLFF
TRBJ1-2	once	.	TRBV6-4	TGTGCCAGCAGTGAAGGGCCCTCCTATGGCTACACCTTC	CASSEGPSYGYTF
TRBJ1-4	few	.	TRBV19	TGTGCCAGTAGTTCCGGGAGACTTAATGAAAAACTGTTTTTT	CASSSGRLNEKLFF
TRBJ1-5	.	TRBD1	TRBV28	TGTGCCAGCAGCCTTACGGGACAGGGAATTCAGCCCCAGCATTTT	CASSLTGQGIQPQHF
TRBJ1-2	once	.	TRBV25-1	TGTGCCAGCAGTGAATCGGGCACGGCCGGTCGCTATGGCTACACCTTC	CASSESGTAGRYGYTF
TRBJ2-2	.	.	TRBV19	TGTGCCAGTAGTATAGACCCTCCGTCCTTACGGGAGCTGTTTTTT	CASSIDPPSLRELFF
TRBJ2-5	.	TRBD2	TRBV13	TGTGCCAGCAGCTTATTACCGGGACTAGCGGGACAAGAGACCCAGTACTTC	CASSLLPGLAGQETQYF
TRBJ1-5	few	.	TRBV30	TGTGCCTGGAGTTCAAGTGTGAATCAGCCCCAGCATTTT	CAWSSSVNQPQHF
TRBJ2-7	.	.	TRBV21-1	TGTGCCAGCAGCATACGCACCGGGACAGAAGTCGAGCAGTACTTC	CASSIRTGTEVEQYF
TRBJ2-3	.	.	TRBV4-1	TGCGCCAGCAGCCACCCTCCCGTCGCAGATACGCAGTATTTT	CASSHPPVADTQYF
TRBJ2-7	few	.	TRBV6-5	TGTGCCAACCGAGCGGGGGACAGGGTCGTCGGCGAGCAGTACTTC	CANRAGDRVVGEQYF
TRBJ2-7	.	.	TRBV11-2	TGTGCCAGCAGCTTGGGGGGAGCCAGTCCCACCTACGAGCAGTACTTC	CASSLGGASPTYEQYF
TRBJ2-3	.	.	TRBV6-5	TGTGCCAGCAGACAGGACTTGCGGGCAGATACGCAGTATTTT	CASRQDLRADTQYF
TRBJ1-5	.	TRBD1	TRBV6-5	TGTGCCAGCAAAACGGGACAGGGTACCAATCAGCCCCAGCATTTT	CASKTGQGTNQPQHF
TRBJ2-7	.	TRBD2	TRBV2	TGTGCCAGCAGTGAACCTAGCGGTCGAACGGGCTACGAGCAGTACTTC	CASSEPSGRTGYEQYF
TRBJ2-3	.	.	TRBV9	TGTGCCAGCAGCGTATCGGGGGAGTTCACAGATACGCAGTATTTT	CASSVSGEFTDTQYF
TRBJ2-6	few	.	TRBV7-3	TGTGCCAGCAGCTTAAACCTGTGGGACTCTGGGGCCAACGTCCTGACTTTC	CASSLNLWDSGANVLTF
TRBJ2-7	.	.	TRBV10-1	TGCGCCAGCAGTGGACAGCGAGGCTACGAGCAGTACTTC	CASSGQRGYEQYF
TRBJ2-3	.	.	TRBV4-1	TGCGCCAGCAGCCAAGTCGGACTCCCCATCAGCACAGATACGCAGTATTTT	CASSQVGLPISTDTQYF
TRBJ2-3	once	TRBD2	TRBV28	TGTGCCAGCAGTTTGACTAGCGGAGTTAGCACAGATACGCAGTATTTT	CASSLTSGVSTDTQYF
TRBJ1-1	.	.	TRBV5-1	TGCGCCAGTAAAAACAGGGCCCAGAACACTGAAGCTTTCTTT	CASKNRAQNTEAFF
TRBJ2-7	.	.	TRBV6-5	TGTGCCAGCAGAATGGGCAGGGCTAGCTACGAGCAGTACTTC	CASRMGRASYEQYF
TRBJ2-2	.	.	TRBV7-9	TGTGCCAGCAGCCGGAGAGGGCTCACCGGGGAGCTGTTTTTT	CASSRRGLTGELFF
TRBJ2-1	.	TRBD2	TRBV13	TGTGCCAGCAGCTTAGAGGCAGGGAGGGTCTACAATGAGCAGTTCTTC	CASSLEAGRVYNEQFF
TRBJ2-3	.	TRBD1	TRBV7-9	TGTGCCAGCAGCTTAGCTATGACAGGGGACACAGATACGCAGTATTTT	CASSLAMTGDTDTQYF
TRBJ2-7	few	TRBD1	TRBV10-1	TGCGCCAGCAGTGAGGGGACAGGGAGGGAGCAGTACTTC	CASSEGTGREQYF
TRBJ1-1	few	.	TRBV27	TGTGCCACCACTGTGGGGACCTCGGGGTATGAAGCTTTCTTT	CATTVGTSGYEAFF
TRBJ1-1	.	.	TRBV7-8	TGTGCCAGCAGCTTCGGCCAGGGTGAAGCTTTCTTT	CASSFGQGEAFF
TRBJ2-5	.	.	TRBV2	TGTGCCAGCAGAGGGGGGGGCCGGTACCAAGAGACCCAGTACTTC	CASRGGGRYQETQYF
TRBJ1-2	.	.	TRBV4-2	TGTGCCAGCAGCCAAGATCGGACCGGCGTAGGCTACACCTTC	CASSQDRTGVGYTF
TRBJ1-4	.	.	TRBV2	TGTGCCAGCAGGATCGGGTCCCAGGGTGAAAAACTGTTTTTT	CASRIGSQGEKLFF
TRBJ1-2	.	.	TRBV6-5	TGTGCCAGCATTTCATCTAACTATGGCTACACCTTC	CASISSNYGYTF
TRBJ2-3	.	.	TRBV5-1	TGCGCCAGCAAGTTAGGAGGGTCTAGCACAGATACGCAGTATTTT	CASKLGGSSTDTQYF
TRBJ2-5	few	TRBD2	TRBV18	TGTGCCAGCTCACCAATTCAGCGGGGAGGGGCGGAGACCCAGTACTTC	CASSPIQRGGAETQYF
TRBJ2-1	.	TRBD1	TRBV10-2	TGCGCCAGCAGTGACTATGGGACAGGGATTTTTGACAATGAGCAGTTCTTC	CASSDYGTGIFDNEQFF
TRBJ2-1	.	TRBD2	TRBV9	TGTGCCGGGGGGAGGGCCTACAATGAGCAGTTCTTC	CAGGRAYNEQFF
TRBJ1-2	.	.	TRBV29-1	TGCAGCGTGGGTGGCCAGGGTGCTACGGGCTACACCTTC	CSVGGQGATGYTF
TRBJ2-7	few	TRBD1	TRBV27	TGTGCCAGCAGACAGGGGGCCTACGAGCAGTACTTC	CASRQGAYEQYF
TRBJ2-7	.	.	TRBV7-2	TGTGCCAGCAGCTTCACAGGATCCTACGAGCAGTACTTC	CASSFTGSYEQYF
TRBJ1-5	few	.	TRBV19	TGTGCCAGTAGTGGGATGGGTCATAGCAATCAGCCCCAGCATTTT	CASSGMGHSNQPQHF
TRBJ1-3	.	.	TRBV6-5	TGTGCCAGCAGCCCGGGTGTGGGTCCGGGAAACACCATATATTTT	CASSPGVGPGNTIYF
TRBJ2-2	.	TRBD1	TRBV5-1	TGCGCCAGCAGCTTTCTTGGGACAGGGCAGGACACCGGGGAGCTGTTTTTT	CASSFLGTGQDTGELFF
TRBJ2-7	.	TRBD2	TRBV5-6	TGTGCCAGCAGCTTGGAGGGCGGGAGGGCATACTACGAGCAGTACTTC	CASSLEGGRAYYEQYF
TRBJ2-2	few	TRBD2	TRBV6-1	TGTGCCAGTAGGGACTACCTCACCGGGGAGCTGTTTTTT	CASRDYLTGELFF